These 28 T cell receptor beta chains originate from one sample sequenced in a study of early T cells in non-severe SARS-CoV-2 infection (dated by TCRdb to the early 2020s). To prepare the library, 5' RACE was applied. The listed sequencing device is NextSeq 500. The public reads were reprocessed in TCRdb via fastp at Q25 and MiXCR, keeping in-frame beta chains. Entries are consolidated by CDR3 protein sequence, retaining the most common genes and DNA. The sample table lists 50,000 to 70,000 distinct CDR3 sequences, around 5.7% of them with a count of one. The ten largest clones take up roughly 3.5% of the sample. The sequences come from whole blood, collected at baseline. The receptors stem from an adult who was a healthcare worker with PCR-confirmed SARS-CoV-2 infection or an uninfected control (not recorded which).

In this sample, this clonotype turned up many times. This chain links TRBV7-9 with TRBJ2-7, with D possibly matching TRBD2 (6 bases). CDR1 SEHNR and CDR2 FQNEAQ come from the germline V gene (reference sequence). Trimming took 5 bases from V and 1 from J, leaving 6 bases between them. CDR3 length: 12 amino acids. DNA for the CDR3: TGTGCCAGCAGCGCGGGATCCTACGAGCAGTACTTC. Translating gives CASSAGSYEQYF.

The chain combines TRBV7-7 with TRBJ2-2, with 10 nucleotides matching TRBD2. Losses at the gene ends were 1 base for V and 0 bases for J; bases not matched to a gene: 8. This CDR3 is built from 19 residues. The germline gives CDR1 SSHAT, CDR2 FNYEAQ (reference sequence). The CDR3 bases are TGTGCCAGCAGCTTAGGGGGTCTAGCGGGAGTTACGAACACCGGGGAGCTGTTTTTT. Residues: CASSLGGLAGVTNTGELFF.

This clonotype has at least ten counts. V is TRBV3-1 and J is TRBJ2-3; no clear D. The CDR3 consists of 14 residues. Germline CDR1 LGHDT, CDR2 YNNKEL (reference sequence). The germline V and J ends were trimmed by 1 base and 2 bases, with 7 bases remaining between them. The CDR3 region is CASSQGSNTDTQYF. In nucleotides, the CDR3 is TGTGCCAGCAGCCAAGGGAGTAACACAGATACGCAGTATTTT.

This clonotype was recorded many times. The chain links TRBV7-2 to TRBJ2-1, with TRBD2 as a possible D gene (5 bases). CDR1 and CDR2 from the germline V gene are SGHTA and FQGNSA. Trimming pared 2 bases from V and 7 bases from J, leaving 12 bases between. The CDR3 is 14 residues long. CDR3 nucleotide sequence: TGTGCCAGCAGCTTAAATAGTGTAGCGAATGAGCAGTTCTTC. Translated, it gives CASSLNSVANEQFF.

This clonotype has ten or more counts. This rearrangement joins TRBV20-1 to TRBJ2-7; no clear D. This CDR3 has 13 amino acids. CDR1 is DFQATT and CDR2 is SNEGSKA in the germline V gene (reference sequence). Trimming shortened V by 0 bases and J by 0 bases, and 6 bases separated the two germline ends. The CDR3 here is CSAREQNSYEQYF. CDR3 DNA: TGCAGTGCTAGAGAGCAGAACTCCTACGAGCAGTACTTC.

This clonotype came up many times. The rearrangement joins TRBV15 to TRBJ2-1; 7 positions match TRBD2. CDR3 length equals 17 residues. Germline CDR1 reads LNHNV; CDR2 reads YYDKDF (reference sequence). J was trimmed by 2 bases and V by 1 base; bases with no gene match: 8. CDR3 sequence reads: CATSRGGAGPPYNEQFF. In DNA, the CDR3 is TGTGCCACCAGCAGAGGGGGAGCGGGACCTCCCTACAATGAGCAGTTCTTC.

This clonotype was picked up many times. This chain uses TRBV4-3 with TRBJ1-4, with D hard to call. The V end was cut by 0 bases, the J end by 5 bases, with 10 bases between. Germline lookup yields CDR1 LGHNA and CDR2 YSLEER. The CDR3 has 15 amino acids. This CDR3 is CASSQENSVNEKLFF. CDR3 coding DNA: TGCGCCAGCAGCCAAGAGAATAGTGTGAATGAAAAACTGTTTTTT.

This clonotype was seen only a few times. The chain links TRBV29-1 to TRBJ2-7; D not certain. The germline V gene has CDR1 SQVTM and CDR2 ANQGSEA. Between the trimmed V and J ends, which lost 5 bases and 3 bases, there was a span of 14 bases. This CDR3 has 13 residues. As DNA, the CDR3 is TGCAGCGTTCTCTTCCCAGGCCGCTACGAGCAGTACTTC. Translated: CSVLFPGRYEQYF.

The table lists this clonotype with many counts. V and J are TRBV19 and TRBJ1-2, with D perhaps matching TRBD1 (5 bases). Deletions cut 7 bases from V and 4 bases from J, with 13 bases between. CDR1 and CDR2 (germline): LNHDA, SQIVND (reference sequence). The CDR3 spans 13 residues. The CDR3 reads CASKTGGGYGYTF. The CDR3 region has the DNA TGTGCCAGTAAAACAGGCGGCGGCTATGGCTACACCTTC.

A note on this clonotype: Just one base apart from a much larger clone, this may be a read error. The rearrangement uses TRBV6-2 or TRBV6-3 and TRBJ1-2; 9 positions agree with TRBD1. This CDR3 has 14 amino acids. Germline V gene data show CDR1 as MNHEY and CDR2 as SVGEGT. CDR3 amino acids: CASSHARTGDGHTF. The CDR3 coding sequence is TGTGCCAGCAGTCACGCCCGGACAGGGGATGGCCACACCTTC.

This clonotype was observed a few times. The rearrangement joins TRBV11-2 to TRBJ1-3; the D is unclear. The V end was cut by 4 bases, the J end by 0 bases, with 10 bases between. The germline gives CDR1 SGHAT, CDR2 FQNNGV. CDR3 length: 15 amino acids. DNA for the CDR3: TGTGCCAGCAGCTCCGGACCTATCTCTGGAAACACCATATATTTT. It is translated as CASSSGPISGNTIYF.

The V call is TRBV30, the J call TRBJ1-1; 9 bases agree with TRBD1. CDR1 and CDR2 from the germline V gene are GTSNPN and SVGIG (reference sequence). V lost 2 bases and J lost 4; bases outside the gene matches: 8. The CDR3 has 15 amino acids. The CDR3 coding sequence is TGTGCCTGGAGTCTGGGGACAGGGTTCGCCACTGAAGCTTTCTTT. It is translated as CAWSLGTGFATEAFF.

The V call is TRBV3-1, the J call TRBJ1-2; unclear D gene. Trimming removed 3 bases at V and 7 bases at J, with 9 bases between. CDR3 length: 12 amino acids. Germline CDR1 is LGHDT and CDR2 is YNNKEL (reference sequence). CDR3 residues: CASSQTEGGYTF. The CDR3 coding sequence is TGTGCCAGCAGCCAGACGGAAGGTGGCTACACCTTC.

This clonotype was counted ten times or more. The rearrangement links TRBV29-1 to TRBJ2-3; 9 nucleotides agree with TRBD1. The CDR3 has 11 residues. V shed 6 bases and J 10 bases; nucleotides not matched to a gene: 5. Per the germline V gene, CDR1 is SQVTM and CDR2 is ANQGSEA. CDR3 sequence (DNA): TGCAGCGTGGACAGGGGATGGTCGCAGTATTTT. Translated, it gives CSVDRGWSQYF.

The chain joins TRBV7-9 to TRBJ1-1; TRBD1 matches at 7 bases. The CDR3 consists of 13 residues. The trim removed 6 bases at V and 4 bases at J, leaving 5 bases unmatched. Germline values: CDR1 SEHNR, CDR2 FQNEAQ (reference sequence). The DNA of the CDR3 is TGTGCCAGCAGGCCCTCAGGGGGCACTGAAGCTTTCTTT. Translated: CASRPSGGTEAFF.

This clonotype was seen ten or more times. The chain couples TRBV6-6 to TRBJ1-4; D possibly corresponds to TRBD1 (5 bases). Trimming shortened V by 3 bases and J by 7 bases, and 12 bases separated the two germline ends. The CDR3 has 14 residues. Germline V CDR1 and CDR2: MNHNY, SVGAGI (reference sequence). CDR3 sequence: CASSYFVGGEKLFF. Written as DNA, the CDR3 is TGTGCCAGCAGTTATTTCGTCGGGGGTGAAAAACTGTTTTTT.

This clonotype appeared many times. The chain combines TRBV6-4 with TRBJ1-1; D is ambiguous. Looked up from germline, CDR1 is MRHNA and CDR2 is SNTAGT. Trimming removed 8 bases from V and 5 bases from J, with 15 bases in between. CDR3 size: 13 residues. CDR3 coding DNA: TGTGCCAGCCCAGGCCAAAGGAGTACTGAAGCTTTCTTT. It is translated as CASPGQRSTEAFF.

This clonotype was seen ten or more times. This chain connects TRBV2 to TRBJ2-7, with 7 bases lining up with TRBD2. The CDR3 extends over 13 amino acids. V lost 11 bases to trimming and J lost 6 bases; unmatched junction nucleotides: 13. CDR1 SNHLY and CDR2 FYNNEI come from the germline V gene. The DNA of the CDR3 is TGTGCCGGAGGGCGGGAGTCAGACCTCGAGCAGTACTTC. This sequence encodes CAGGRESDLEQYF.

This clonotype was seen only a few times. This chain joins TRBV6-2 or TRBV6-3 and TRBJ2-7; D remains unclear. The germline V and J ends were trimmed by 6 bases and 3 bases, with 9 bases remaining between them. CDR3 length: 12 residues. The germline gives CDR1 MNHEY, CDR2 SVGEGT. Written as DNA, the CDR3 is TGTGCCAGCAGCCCCCATCTCTACGAGCAGTACTTC. Translation gives CASSPHLYEQYF.

This rearrangement joins TRBV20-1 to TRBJ2-1, with TRBD2 identical over 7 bases. The J segment lost 13 bases and the V segment lost 0 bases, leaving 6 bases of the junction unmatched. The CDR3 length is 12 residues. CDR1 and CDR2 from the germline V gene are DFQATT and SNEGSKA (reference sequence). The DNA for the CDR3 is TGCAGTGCTAGAGATGCTAGCGGTGCTCAGTTCTTC. Its translation: CSARDASGAQFF.

This clonotype was seen many times. The rearrangement joins TRBV29-1 to TRBJ2-3; D remains ambiguous. Trimming removed 3 bases from V and 1 base from J, with 11 bases in between. The CDR3 has 14 residues. The germline gives CDR1 SQVTM, CDR2 ANQGSEA. This CDR3 is CSVDSPQGTDTQYF. CDR3 DNA: TGCAGCGTTGATTCTCCGCAGGGCACAGATACGCAGTATTTT.

The chain uses TRBV11-2 and TRBJ2-7; possibly TRBD2 for D (5 bases). CDR3 size: 15 residues. Germline V CDR1 and CDR2: SGHAT, FQNNGV. The V end lost 5 bases, the J end lost 3 bases, and 17 bases lay between the germline ends. CDR3 protein: CASSPVSGTNYEQYF. In nucleotides, the CDR3 is TGTGCCAGCAGCCCCGTCAGCGGCACTAACTACGAGCAGTACTTC.

CDR3: CASSQQLAGGRDEQFF. Written as DNA, the CDR3 is TGCGCCAGCAGCCAGCAACTAGCGGGAGGACGGGATGAGCAGTTCTTC. The J gene is TRBJ2-1, the V gene TRBV4-3, with 12 nucleotides matching TRBD2. Germline values: CDR1 LGHNA, CDR2 YSLEER. This CDR3 region has 16 residues. V dropped 3 bases and J dropped 8; count of bases not matched to a gene: 8.

This clonotype was seen ten or more times. The CDR3 region has the DNA TGCAGTGCTAGTGCACTAGCGGGGGGGAGCTCCTACAATGAGCAGTTCTTC. As protein: CSASALAGGSSYNEQFF. The chain links TRBV20-1 to TRBJ2-1; TRBD2 aligns across 13 bases. V dropped 3 bases and J dropped 0; count of bases not matched to a gene: 5. The CDR3 length is 17 residues. Germline V lookup: CDR1 DFQATT, CDR2 SNEGSKA (reference sequence).

This clonotype was seen ten or more times. The chain links TRBV5-1 to TRBJ2-1; 10 positions agree with TRBD2. The CDR3 runs to 15 residues. The V gene end was trimmed by 6 bases and the J gene end by 8 bases; junction bases not matched to a gene: 11. Germline assignment: CDR1 SGHRS and CDR2 YFSETQ. Here the CDR3 reads CASTLLAGEQDEQFF. The CDR3 DNA follows: TGCGCCAGCACCCTTCTAGCGGGAGAGCAAGATGAGCAGTTCTTC.

This clonotype has at least ten counts. The chain has TRBV12-3 or TRBV12-4 and TRBJ2-7; the D is unclear. V was pared by 5 bases and J by 1 base, with 12 bases between. The CDR3 contains 14 residues. The CDR3 is CASSREDGSYEQYF. CDR3 nucleotides: TGTGCCAGCAGTCGAGAGGACGGTTCCTACGAGCAGTACTTC.

The table lists this clonotype with a few counts. The gene calls are TRBV18 and TRBJ2-5, with D possibly TRBD2 on 6 matching bases. V was clipped by 5 bases and J by 5 bases, with 12 bases between them. This CDR3 is built from 13 residues. Germline lookup yields CDR1 KGHSH and CDR2 LQKENI. The CDR3 nucleotides read TGTGCCAGCTCAACGGGGGTTGAGGAGACCCAGTACTTC. It translates to CASSTGVEETQYF.

This clonotype was seen many times. The chain has TRBV7-2 and TRBJ1-3, with 8 bases matching TRBD1. Germline V gives CDR1 SGHTA, CDR2 FQGNSA. Trimming at V came to 5 bases and at J to 2 bases, leaving 8 bases not matched to a gene. This CDR3 region has 16 residues. The CDR3 spells CASSRDRLQTGNTIYF. The CDR3 DNA follows: TGTGCCAGCAGCAGGGACAGGCTTCAAACTGGAAACACCATATATTTT.